A single sample gave rise to the 30 T cell receptor beta chains below, sequenced in a study of T cell repertoires in cytomegalovirus infection (dated by TCRdb to between 2019 and 2020). Instrument used: Illumina HiSeq 1500. Through fastp at Q25 and MiXCR, TCRdb rebuilt clones from the public reads, retaining in-frame beta chains. Rows are unified per CDR3 protein, each entry keeping the most common DNA and genes. The sample yields 250,000 or so distinct CDR3 sequences; over 15% were counted once. Approximately 44% of the sample goes to the ten largest clones. Sequenced: CD8+ T cells from PBMCs. These receptors were collected from a human donor in good health (CMV status not recorded). Some clones in this sample may be carry-over from other donors' samples.

J is TRBJ1-5 and V is TRBV28; 7 bases match TRBD1. CDR3 length equals 13 residues. Unmatched junction bases numbered 3, after V lost 6 bases and J lost 4 bases. Germline CDR1 and CDR2: MDHEN and SYDVKM. CDR3 residues: CASRSDRNQPQHF. CDR3 coding DNA: TGTGCCAGCAGGTCGGACAGGAATCAGCCCCAGCATTTT.

This clonotype was counted ten times or more. This rearrangement joins TRBV7-2 to TRBJ2-2; TRBD1 is a possible D gene (5 bases). The CDR3 contains 14 residues. V was pared by 3 bases and J by 7 bases, with 12 bases between. In germline, CDR1 is SGHTA, CDR2 FQGNSA. The DNA for the CDR3 is TGTGCCAGCAGCTTCATGACAGTAGGCGGGGAGCTGTTTTTT. Translation: CASSFMTVGGELFF.

There are many counts of this clonotype. This chain uses TRBV7-9 with TRBJ1-3; D ambiguous. This CDR3 has 13 residues. Germline V CDR1 and CDR2: SEHNR, FQNEAQ (reference sequence). The germline V and J ends were trimmed by 5 bases and 3 bases, with 8 bases remaining between them. CDR3 amino acids: CASSPLGGNTIYF. DNA for the CDR3: TGTGCCAGCAGCCCGCTGGGTGGAAACACCATATATTTT.

This clonotype was seen only a few times. The chain is built from TRBV6-6 and TRBJ2-1; D is unclear. Trimming took off 0 bases at V and 3 bases at J, with 15 bases between the two ends. The CDR3 runs to 17 residues. The germline V gene has CDR1 MNHNY and CDR2 SVGAGI (reference sequence). This chain's CDR3 is CASSYSNRVQVYNEQFF. CDR3 coding DNA: TGTGCCAGCAGTTACTCGAACCGGGTACAAGTCTACAATGAGCAGTTCTTC.

This clonotype was seen more than once but under ten times. The chain carries TRBV6-1 and TRBJ2-7; D not certain. This CDR3 region has 14 residues. V was clipped by 1 base and J by 3 bases, with 10 bases between them. Per germline, CDR1 MNHNS and CDR2 SASEGT. The CDR3 DNA reads as TGTGCCAGCAGTGAAGACGCCAGAGACTACGAGCAGTACTTC. As protein: CASSEDARDYEQYF.

The chain joins TRBV5-4 to TRBJ2-1; D possibly matches TRBD1 or TRBD2 (6 bases each). This CDR3 has 14 residues. V was clipped by 4 bases and J by 8 bases, with 16 bases between them. Germline-derived CDR1 and CDR2 are SGHNT and YYREEE (reference sequence). The CDR3 DNA is TGTGCCAGCAGCCCACCGGGGGCTAGCGATGAGCAGTTCTTC. Translation: CASSPPGASDEQFF.

This clonotype has a handful of counts. This chain joins TRBV9 and TRBJ2-1; 9 bases line up with TRBD2. V dropped 2 bases and J dropped 6; count of bases not matched to a gene: 6. This CDR3 comprises 15 residues. The V gene's germline CDR1 is SGDLS and CDR2 YYNGEE. The CDR3 sequence is CASSVLAGIGNEQFF. CDR3 in DNA: TGTGCCAGCAGCGTCCTAGCGGGGATAGGCAATGAGCAGTTCTTC.

In this sample, this clonotype turned up many times. This chain joins TRBV6-5 and TRBJ2-3, with a possible D match to TRBD1 (6 bases). The CDR3 sequence is 17 residues long. Looked up from germline, CDR1 is MNHEY and CDR2 is SVGAGI. Trimming removed 0 bases at V and 5 bases at J, with 18 bases between. This CDR3 is CASSYSISRGRRDTQYF. CDR3 DNA sequence: TGTGCCAGCAGTTACTCGATTTCCAGGGGTCGGAGAGATACGCAGTATTTT.

V gene TRBV5-5 combines with J gene TRBJ2-7; 7 bases line up with TRBD1. CDR3 length: 16 residues. Germline CDR1 and CDR2: SGHKS and YYEKEE (reference sequence). The junction had 9 bases not matched to a gene; V was cut back by 1 base and J by 2 bases. CDR3 sequence (DNA): TGTGCCAGCAGCTTGATTGGACAGGCAATACCCTACGAGCAGTACTTC. This translates into CASSLIGQAIPYEQYF.

This rearrangement joins TRBV12-3 or TRBV12-4 to TRBJ1-1, with 7 positions matching TRBD1. The junction had 11 bases not matched to a gene; V was cut back by 6 bases and J by 7 bases. The CDR3 covers 14 residues. The DNA for the CDR3 is TGTGCCAGCAGCCCTGGGGGCAGGGGGAGTGAAGCTTTCTTT. This encodes CASSPGGRGSEAFF.

CDR3 coding DNA: TGTGCCAGCAGCCTAGAGGAGGGGGCCTACACTGAAGCTTTCTTT. This encodes CASSLEEGAYTEAFF. The V call is TRBV6-2 or TRBV6-3, the J call TRBJ1-1; the match to TRBD1 covers 7 bases. CDR3 length: 15 amino acids. Germline values: CDR1 MNHEY, CDR2 SVGEGT. V lost 6 bases and J lost 3; bases outside the gene matches: 10.

The rearrangement links TRBV29-1 to TRBJ2-7; TRBD1 aligns across 9 bases. CDR1 and CDR2 from the germline V gene are SQVTM and ANQGSEA. CDR3 length equals 14 residues. After removal of 0 bases from V and 6 bases from J, the junction contained 6 bases not matched to a gene. The CDR3 coding sequence is TGCAGCGTTGAAGAGCCGGGACAGGGACTCGAGCAGTACTTC. Its protein product is CSVEEPGQGLEQYF.

V usage is TRBV13 and J usage is TRBJ2-7; 7 bases map to TRBD1. The germline gives CDR1 PRHDT, CDR2 FYEKMQ (reference sequence). V lost 5 bases and J lost 3; bases outside the gene matches: 7. The CDR3 loop spans 14 amino acids. The CDR3 DNA follows: TGTGCCAGCAGCAAGGGCCAGGGGGTCTACGAGCAGTACTTC. Protein: CASSKGQGVYEQYF.

There are a few counts of this clonotype. The CDR3 nucleotides are TGTGCCAGCAGCGCCCCCGGGACAGGGGACCCATTAGCTAACTATGGCTACACCTTC. It encodes CASSAPGTGDPLANYGYTF. The chain has TRBV9 and TRBJ1-2; 10 bases line up with TRBD1. V was pared by 3 bases and J by 0 bases, with 14 bases of the junction left unmatched. This CDR3 is 19 amino acids long. The germline V gene has CDR1 SGDLS and CDR2 YYNGEE.

The chain joins TRBV12-3 or TRBV12-4 to TRBJ2-3, with a tentative D call TRBD2 (5 bases). The ends were cut back, 6 bases at V and 5 bases at J, with 18 bases in the middle. The CDR3 loop spans 15 amino acids. CDR3 sequence reads: CASRKTGETVDTQYF. CDR3 coding DNA: TGTGCCAGCAGAAAGACTGGGGAGACGGTAGATACGCAGTATTTT.

V is TRBV29-1 and J is TRBJ1-1, with D uncertain. The CDR3 length is 14 residues. Trimming took 7 bases from V and 5 from J, leaving 20 bases between them. Germline CDR1 is SQVTM and CDR2 is ANQGSEA. The CDR3 here is CSAGPPSVGTEAFF. CDR3 DNA sequence: TGCAGCGCCGGACCCCCGAGCGTGGGGACTGAAGCTTTCTTT.

This clonotype came up many times. The rearrangement links TRBV7-2 to TRBJ2-1, with D tentatively TRBD2 (6 bases). Germline CDR1 SGHTA, CDR2 FQGNSA. This CDR3 contains 17 residues. Trimming stripped 3 bases from V and 0 bases from J, with 15 bases between. CDR3 DNA sequence: TGTGCCAGCAGCTTGTATTCGGCGGGGAGCTCCTACAATGAGCAGTTCTTC. Translation: CASSLYSAGSSYNEQFF.

CDR3 in amino acids: CASSQRSTDTQYF. The CDR3 coding sequence is TGCGCCAGCAGCCAAAGAAGCACAGATACGCAGTATTTT. V is TRBV4-3 and J is TRBJ2-3; D gene ambiguous. The CDR3 is made up of 13 amino acids. V lost 2 bases and J 0 bases, leaving 3 bases between the germline ends. The germline CDR1 and CDR2 sequences are LGHNA and YSLEER.

This chain links TRBV7-9 with TRBJ2-4; D unresolved. The CDR3 is 12 amino acids. From germline, CDR1 is SEHNR and CDR2 FQNEAQ (reference sequence). V was shortened by 5 bases and J by 8 bases, with 10 bases between the two germline ends. The CDR3 loop is CASSPAGDIQYF. The CDR3 DNA reads TGTGCCAGCAGCCCCGCAGGAGACATTCAGTACTTC.

Only a few counts were recorded for this clonotype. The chain recombines TRBV14 with TRBJ1-2; D ambiguous. This CDR3 region has 12 residues. The V end lost 3 bases, the J end lost 4 bases, and 6 bases lay between the germline ends. Per germline, CDR1 SGHDN and CDR2 FVKESK. The CDR3, as DNA: TGTGCCAGCAGCCAGCCAGGCTATGGCTACACCTTC. Amino acids: CASSQPGYGYTF.

The chain carries TRBV7-4 and TRBJ2-1; D uncertain. CDR1 is SGHVT, CDR2 SQSDAQ, per germline. Deletions cut 7 bases from V and 8 bases from J, with 15 bases between. The CDR3 contains 13 residues. CDR3 sequence reads: CASIPPQFHEQFF. In DNA form, the CDR3 reads TGTGCCAGCATCCCACCCCAGTTCCATGAGCAGTTCTTC.

This clonotype was observed a few times. The rearrangement joins TRBV6-2 or TRBV6-3 to TRBJ2-3; no reliable D call. The CDR3 length is 15 residues. The V end lost 3 bases, the J end lost 2 bases, and 12 bases lay between the germline ends. Per the germline V gene, CDR1 is MNHEY and CDR2 is SVGEGT. The CDR3: CASSYSISHTDTQYF. CDR3 nucleotides: TGTGCCAGCAGTTATTCAATTTCACACACAGATACGCAGTATTTT.

The sample holds one count of this clonotype. The chain couples TRBV6-2 or TRBV6-3 to TRBJ2-7; no definite D call. This CDR3 contains 14 residues. CDR1 and CDR2 (germline): MNHEY, SVGEGT. The V end was cut by 6 bases, the J end by 0 bases, with 12 bases between. The CDR3 region is CASRPTWSSYEQYF. The CDR3 region has the DNA TGTGCCAGCAGGCCAACTTGGAGCTCCTACGAGCAGTACTTC.

This clonotype was observed at least ten times. The chain employs TRBV7-6 and TRBJ2-1; D call uncertain. From germline, CDR1 is SGHVS and CDR2 FNYEAQ. Trimming cost V 1 base and J 4 bases, with 8 bases left between them. CDR3 length equals 14 residues. The CDR3 region is CASSLGIQYNEQFF. The CDR3 DNA reads TGTGCCAGCAGCTTAGGAATCCAATACAATGAGCAGTTCTTC.

With respect to this clonotype: This may come from a read error, since a much larger clone is one base off. The chain has TRBV11-3 and TRBJ1-5; D not certain. Germline loops: CDR1 SGHNT, CDR2 YENEEA. The CDR3 consists of 15 residues. Trimming removed 5 bases at V and 0 bases at J, with 11 bases between. DNA of the CDR3: TGTGCCAGCAGCCGTGTCCCATTTAGCAATCAGCCCCAGCATTTT. Translation: CASSRVPFSNQPQHF.

This clonotype was detected only a few times. The rearrangement joins TRBV12-3 or TRBV12-4 to TRBJ2-2; D unresolved. The V and J ends lost 3 bases and 4 bases respectively, with 9 bases between them. CDR3 length: 14 residues. CDR3 coding DNA: TGTGCCAGCAGTTTTTTTGCCAGCACCGGGGAGCTGTTTTTT. This translates into CASSFFASTGELFF.

This clonotype showed up just a few times. The V and J genes are TRBV2 and TRBJ1-5, with no clear D. The CDR3 has 13 amino acids. Germline values: CDR1 SNHLY, CDR2 FYNNEI. Trimming left V 1 base short and J 8 bases short, with 9 bases between. CDR3 DNA sequence: TGTGCCAGCAGTGAAGTGGGAGAGGAGCCCCAGCATTTT. This gives the protein CASSEVGEEPQHF.

This clonotype was observed at least ten times. J is TRBJ2-3 and V is TRBV6-5; no firm D call. Germline V gives CDR1 MNHEY, CDR2 SVGAGI. The ends were cut back, 0 bases at V and 1 base at J, with 2 bases in the middle. CDR3 length equals 13 residues. CDR3 nucleotides: TGTGCCAGCAGTTACTCTGGCACAGATACGCAGTATTTT. As protein: CASSYSGTDTQYF.

This clonotype was counted ten times or more. This chain links TRBV7-9 with TRBJ1-2; TRBD1 aligns across 7 bases. V lost 2 bases to trimming and J lost 7 bases; unmatched junction nucleotides: 7. Germline CDR1 is SEHNR and CDR2 is FQNEAQ (reference sequence). The CDR3 length is 14 residues. For the CDR3, the DNA is TGTGCCAGCAGCTTACCCCGGACAGGTTTTGGCTACACCTTC. It yields the protein CASSLPRTGFGYTF.

This rearrangement joins TRBV19 to TRBJ1-1; no firm D call. The germline gives CDR1 LNHDA, CDR2 SQIVND (reference sequence). V dropped 2 bases and J dropped 2 bases, with 9 bases sitting between them. This CDR3 comprises 14 residues. The CDR3 is CASSISAVNTEAFF. The CDR3 DNA reads TGTGCCAGTAGTATATCCGCAGTCAACACTGAAGCTTTCTTT.